This TCR beta chain was captured in a study of T cells expressing NK-cell markers. Overall study context: Beta-chain profiling covered CD3+CD56+NKG2C+, CD3+CD56+NKG2C- and CD3+CD56-NKG2C+ sorted subsets.

Study-wide results and limits: The study found dominant NKG2C+ clonotypes at about 1.0-7.0% of CD8+ T cells in six donors.

The CDR3 has 15 amino acids. Germline-derived CDR1 and CDR2 are SEHNR and FQNEAQ (reference sequence). To note about this clonotype: Its antigen is as yet unknown.

TCRdb reprocessed the 5' RACE reads and stores each CDR3 protein as one record, lacking DNA. This repertoire comprises 350,000 to 400,000 distinct CDR3 sequences; its ten largest clones make up roughly a tenth. The chain joins TRBV7-9 to TRBJ2-5; TCRdb reports TRBD1, a call that lacks DNA to check it against. The sample was blood T cells: a sorted CD56 or NKG2C T cell subset, CD4+ or CD8+ T cells, or bulk PBMC T cells (not recorded which). This receptor was obtained from a woman in her forties or fifties in good health. The CDR3 spells CASSSRQGPLETQYF.